The present T cell receptor beta chain was sequenced within a study of cytomegalovirus exposure and HLA in healthy donors. Background on the study: The roughly 100 million unique TCR beta sequences, from 150 million to 200 million T cells, were found by an earlier analysis.

In its sample, this clone was seen a few times. Its antigen remains unidentified. Findings of the study overall: Most subjects' HLA-A and HLA-B alleles were reportedly predicted from TCR beta sequences.

CDR1 and CDR2 (germline): GTSNPN, SVGIG (reference sequence). The CDR3 spans 11 residues. Amplification used 60 Vbeta primers and 13 Jbeta primers. Profiled with immunoSEQ multiplex PCR; TCRdb holds only in-frame clones, not every one. The repertoire holds some 190,000 clones, 65% to 90% seen once, with around 0.3% in the top ten. The receptor's source is a woman younger than 45 in good health and CMV-seronegative. The sequencing sample was made of PBMCs. The chain couples TRBV30 to TRBJ2-7; D not certain. The CDR3 region is CAHSNGYEQYF. DNA for the CDR3: TGTGCACACAGCAACGGCTACGAGCAGTACTTC.